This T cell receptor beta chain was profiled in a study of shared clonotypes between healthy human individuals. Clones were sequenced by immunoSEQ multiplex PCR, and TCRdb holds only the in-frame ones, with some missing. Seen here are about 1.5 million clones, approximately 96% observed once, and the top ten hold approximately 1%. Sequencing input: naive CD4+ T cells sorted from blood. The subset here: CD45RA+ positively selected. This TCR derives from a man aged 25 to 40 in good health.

As DNA, the CDR3 is TGTGCCAGCGGCCCTTGGGCCCTGAACACCGGGGAGCTGTTTTTT. Its translation is CASGPWALNTGELFF. This chain connects TRBV14 to TRBJ2-2, with D uncertain. V lost 8 bases and J 1 base, leaving 14 bases between the germline ends. The CDR3 is 15 residues long. Germline V lookup: CDR1 SGHDN, CDR2 FVKESK.